The entry below describes one T cell receptor beta chain. The sample is drawn from a study of cytomegalovirus exposure and HLA in healthy donors. The PCR employed 60 Vbeta primers together with 13 Jbeta primers. Using immunoSEQ multiplex PCR, the repertoire was profiled, and TCRdb retains in-frame clones only, with some absent. The data contain about 180,000 clones, about four fifths of them seen just once; the ten biggest clones take up around 1.9%. Between the trimmed V and J ends, which lost 1 base and 6 bases, there was a span of 10 bases. Germline values: CDR1 SEHNR, CDR2 FQNEAQ (reference sequence). The CDR3 extends over 15 amino acids.

Specimen: PBMCs. This sequence joins TRBV7-9 and TRBJ1-6; perhaps TRBD1 as D (5 bases). The sequence was collected from a woman in her 30s in good health and CMV-seronegative. For the CDR3, the DNA is TGTGCCAGCAGCTTAGTGGGGCAGGGTAATTCACCCCTCCACTTT. As protein: CASSLVGQGNSPLHF.